These 15 T cell receptor beta chains were sequenced from one sample in a study of sequential checkpoint blockade in melanoma. Treatment specified: randomized to nivolumab then ipilimumab (arm A) or the reverse (arm B). The protocol was immunoSEQ multiplex PCR, while the TCRdb copy is restricted to in-frame clones and leaves out a portion. This sample yields over 8,000 clones, of which about 75% are seen a single time; roughly an eighth belongs to the top ten. The material was CD8+ T cells sorted from blood (inferred from file names), obtained from a patient given nivolumab and ipilimumab in sequence. The receptor set was obtained from a human donor with melanoma.

CDR3 in amino acids: CAAQPSSYNEQFF. The CDR3 nucleotides read TGTGCCGCCCAGCCTAGCTCCTACAATGAGCAGTTCTTC. The chain recombines TRBV6-6 with TRBJ2-1; D unclear. CDR1 and CDR2 (germline): MNHNY, SVGAGI (reference sequence). The ends were cut back, 11 bases at V and 0 bases at J, with 11 bases in the middle. There are 13 residues in the CDR3.

In its sample, this clone was seen a few times. The chain couples TRBV19 to TRBJ1-5; 8 bases map to TRBD1. The CDR3 covers 14 residues. Germline loops: CDR1 LNHDA, CDR2 SQIVND (reference sequence). V shed 4 bases, J shed 3 bases, and the junction held 2 bases outside the gene matches. DNA of the CDR3: TGTGCCAGTAGTAAGGGACAGGCCAATCAGCCCCAGCATTTT. Translating gives CASSKGQANQPQHF. The full variable domain, rest sourced from reference TRBV19 and TRBJ1-5, is DGGITQSPKYLFRKEGQNVTLSCEQNLNHDAMYWYRQDPGQGLRLIYYSQIVNDFQKGDIAEGYSVSREKKESFPLTVTSAQKNPTAFYLCASSKGQANQPQHFGDGTRLSIL.

The genes are TRBV6-5 and TRBJ1-1, with D possibly TRBD1 on 5 matching bases. Trimming left V 5 bases short and J 6 bases short, with 10 bases between. The germline CDR1 and CDR2 sequences are MNHEY and SVGAGI. The CDR3 sequence is 12 residues long. DNA of the CDR3: TGTGCCAGCAGTCCCACAGGTGCTGAAGCTTTCTTT. This encodes CASSPTGAEAFF.

The rearrangement links TRBV19 to TRBJ2-1; no definite D call. The CDR3 spans 12 residues. In germline, CDR1 is LNHDA, CDR2 SQIVND (reference sequence). The V end lost 3 bases, the J end lost 5 bases, and 5 bases lay between the germline ends. The CDR3 spells CASSILNNEQFF. For the CDR3, the DNA is TGTGCCAGTAGTATCCTTAACAATGAGCAGTTCTTC.

The chain links TRBV15 to TRBJ1-5; no clear D. Germline V gives CDR1 LNHNV, CDR2 YYDKDF (reference sequence). The CDR3 sequence is 13 residues long. Trimming cost V 0 bases and J 4 bases, with 4 bases left between them. CDR3 in DNA: TGTGCCACCAGCAGAGACCAAAATCAGCCCCAGCATTTT. Translating it yields CATSRDQNQPQHF.

This clone occurred a few times. The genes are TRBV5-5 and TRBJ2-7; 9 bases fit TRBD2. V was clipped by 4 bases and J by 7 bases; unmatched bases: 9. Germline V lookup: CDR1 SGHKS, CDR2 YYEKEE (reference sequence). The CDR3 spans 14 residues. CDR3 nucleotide sequence: TGTGCCAGCAGCAGTGTAGCGGGGGAAAGAGAGCAGTACTTC. It encodes CASSSVAGEREQYF.

This clone was seen a handful of times. The V call is TRBV11-2, the J call TRBJ1-2; D gene uncertain. V was shortened by 1 base and J by 3 bases, with 12 bases between the two germline ends. Germline V gene lookup returns CDR1 SGHAT and CDR2 FQNNGV. The CDR3 consists of 15 residues. The CDR3 region has the DNA TGTGCCAGCAGCTTAGCTGGCGGAAGTTACTATGGCTACACCTTC. Protein sequence: CASSLAGGSYYGYTF.

This rearrangement joins TRBV11-3 to TRBJ2-3, with 9 bases aligning to TRBD2. The junction had 20 bases not matched to a gene; V was cut back by 5 bases and J by 5 bases. This CDR3 has 19 residues. CDR1 and CDR2 from the germline V gene are SGHNT and YENEEA. CDR3 in DNA: TGTGCCAGCAGCCCGCGTAGCGGGAGCGAAGAGGCTTCACAAGATACGCAGTATTTT. This codes for CASSPRSGSEEASQDTQYF.

V gene TRBV27 combines with J gene TRBJ1-4; D is ambiguous. The CDR3 is 16 residues long. Trimming took 2 bases from V and 0 from J, leaving 10 bases between them. Germline CDR1 is MNHEY and CDR2 is SMNVEV (reference sequence). CDR3 protein: CASSLLYDSTNEKLFF. Here the CDR3 DNA reads TGTGCCAGCAGTTTACTATATGATTCAACTAATGAAAAACTGTTTTTT.

Worth noting for this clone: At one boundary the junction diverges from the germline segment, which might be a read error. The V and J genes are TRBV19 and TRBJ1-1; no firm D call. The CDR3 extends over 13 amino acids. Germline V gene data show CDR1 as LNHDA and CDR2 as SQIVND (reference sequence). The CDR3: CASGIVANTEAFF. The CDR3 DNA follows: TGTGCCAGTGGTATAGTGGCAAACACTGAAGCTTTCTTT.

The V and J genes are TRBV4-1 and TRBJ2-7; no clear D gene. The CDR3 is 14 residues long. V was shortened by 1 base and J by 4 bases, with 11 bases between the two germline ends. The V gene's germline CDR1 is MGHRA and CDR2 YSYEKL. Written as DNA, the CDR3 is TGCGCCAGCAGCCAAGGGGCCACCTCATACGAGCAGTACTTC. Translating it yields CASSQGATSYEQYF.

This clone was detected once. The chain is built from TRBV13 and TRBJ2-5; tentative D call: TRBD2 (6 bases). The assigned J gene may be wrong: the sequence end matches TRBJ2-7 better. Germline CDR1 reads PRHDT; CDR2 reads FYEKMQ (reference sequence). The CDR3 has 15 amino acids. The CDR3 nucleotides read TGTGCCAGCAGCACCCAGGCGGGAAGCTCCTACGAGCAGTACTTC. Translation: CASSTQAGSSYEQYF.

The genes are TRBV4-2 and TRBJ2-1, with 10 bases fitting TRBD2. This CDR3 region has 16 residues. Germline V CDR1 and CDR2: LGHNA, YNFKEQ. Germline trimming cut 4 bases from V and 7 bases from J; bases unmatched to any gene: 10. The CDR3 DNA sequence: TGTGCCAGCAGCCTCACCCCTAGCGGGAGTGTAAATGAGCAGTTCTTC. Its translation: CASSLTPSGSVNEQFF.

This clone came up a few times. The J gene is TRBJ1-2, the V gene TRBV28; 7 bases are a match to TRBD1. In germline, CDR1 is MDHEN, CDR2 SYDVKM. V trimming: 4 bases; J trimming: 3 bases; junction bases outside the gene matches: 8. The CDR3 totals 15 residues. The CDR3 DNA sequence: TGTGCCAGCAGTTCGGGACAGCGGCGTTACTATGGCTACACCTTC. Translating gives CASSSGQRRYYGYTF.

V is TRBV15 and J is TRBJ1-5; D unclear. Trimming removed 0 bases from V and 3 bases from J, with 9 bases in between. The CDR3 has 15 residues. Per the germline V gene, CDR1 is LNHNV and CDR2 is YYDKDF (reference sequence). CDR3: CATSRDQVSNQPQHF. CDR3 in DNA: TGTGCCACCAGCAGAGATCAGGTGTCCAATCAGCCCCAGCATTTT.